A single sample gave rise to the 32 T cell receptor beta chains below, sequenced in a study of blood T cells in healthy people across ages. Sample-barcoded 5' priming and a J-beta primer mix drove a second PCR of about 7 to 11 cycles. TCRdb reprocessed the 5' RACE reads with MiXCR, giving one entry per CDR3 protein. In the table there are about 1.6 million distinct CDR3 sequences, roughly 32% of which are singletons. The sample comprised blood. All receptors derive from a woman in her twenties or thirties in good health.

This chain joins TRBV6-5 and TRBJ2-1, with unresolved D. The germline V and J ends were trimmed by 0 bases and 9 bases, with 12 bases remaining between them. There are 14 residues in the CDR3. Germline assignment: CDR1 MNHEY and CDR2 SVGAGI. The CDR3 reads CASSYSRGASEQFF. CDR3 sequence (DNA): TGTGCCAGCAGTTACTCGAGAGGTGCGTCTGAGCAGTTCTTC.

This clonotype has more than one count but fewer than ten. Written as DNA, the CDR3 is TGTGCCATCAGCGGCCCGTGGGACGAGCAGTTCTTC. It encodes CAISGPWDEQFF. The rearrangement uses TRBV10-3 and TRBJ2-1; D assignment may be TRBD1 or TRBD2 (5 bases each). Germline CDR1 ENHRY, CDR2 SYGVKD. The V gene lost 6 bases and the J gene lost 10 bases, with 13 bases spanning the gap. CDR3 length: 12 residues.

V is TRBV20-1 and J is TRBJ2-1, with 14 bases aligning to TRBD2. The CDR3 spans 15 residues. J gave up 2 bases and V 6 bases, and 3 bases lay outside the gene matches. CDR1 and CDR2 from the germline V gene are DFQATT and SNEGSKA (reference sequence). The chain's CDR3 is CSAQTSGGAYNEQFF. CDR3 DNA: TGCAGTGCCCAGACTAGCGGGGGGGCCTACAATGAGCAGTTCTTC.

This clonotype was seen at least ten times. The chain joins TRBV5-4 to TRBJ2-5; D not certain. The CDR3 totals 14 residues. Germline V lookup: CDR1 SGHNT, CDR2 YYREEE (reference sequence). V lost 5 bases to trimming and J lost 1 base, with 12 bases between them. The CDR3 region has the DNA TGTGCCAGCAGTTCCGGTACTATCCAAGAGACCCAGTACTTC. Amino acid sequence: CASSSGTIQETQYF.

The chain carries TRBV2 and TRBJ2-5; the match to TRBD1 covers 9 bases. CDR1 and CDR2 from the germline V gene are SNHLY and FYNNEI. V dropped 6 bases and J dropped 5; count of bases not matched to a gene: 10. The CDR3 has 15 residues. CDR3 protein: CASSSGTGKTETQYF. CDR3 nucleotide sequence: TGTGCCAGCAGCTCCGGGACAGGGAAAACGGAGACCCAGTACTTC.

The J gene is TRBJ1-2, the V gene TRBV5-1; D may be TRBD1 (5 bases). With 4 bases removed from V and 5 bases from J, the gap between germline ends came to 15 bases. There are 14 residues in the CDR3. Germline CDR1 and CDR2: SGHRS and YFSETQ. CDR3 amino acids: CASSAGGGEYGYTF. The CDR3 nucleotides are TGCGCCAGCAGCGCGGGGGGTGGAGAATATGGCTACACCTTC.

The chain recombines TRBV30 with TRBJ2-7; TRBD2 might be the D (6 bases). The CDR3 has 14 residues. Trimming shortened V by 0 bases and J by 3 bases, and 12 bases separated the two germline ends. Germline CDR1 is GTSNPN and CDR2 is SVGIG (reference sequence). For the CDR3, the DNA is TGTGCCTGGAGTGTTACCGGGAGTATCTACGAGCAGTACTTC. It specifies CAWSVTGSIYEQYF.

The rearrangement joins TRBV13 to TRBJ2-1; a weak D match, TRBD2 (7 bases). This CDR3 comprises 16 residues. V lost 5 bases, J lost 0 bases, and 14 bases lay in between. CDR1 is PRHDT, CDR2 FYEKMQ, per germline (reference sequence). The CDR3 protein is CASSNKGGSSYNEQFF. The CDR3 nucleotides read TGTGCCAGCAGCAACAAGGGGGGGTCCTCCTACAATGAGCAGTTCTTC. Complete variable domain (other parts from reference TRBV13 and TRBJ2-1): AAGVIQSPRHLIKEKRETATLKCYPIPRHDTVYWYQQGPGQDPQFLISFYEKMQSDKGSIPDRFSAQQFSDYHSELNMSSLELGDSALYFCASSNKGGSSYNEQFFGPGTRLTVL.

This clonotype appeared a few times. For the CDR3, the DNA is TGTGCCAGCAGCTCATTCGCAAGGGGTGACACTGAAGCTTTCTTT. Residues: CASSSFARGDTEAFF. V gene TRBV7-9 combines with J gene TRBJ1-1, with D possibly being TRBD1 (5 bases). Trimming cost V 4 bases and J 3 bases, with 15 bases left between them. In germline, CDR1 is SEHNR, CDR2 FQNEAQ (reference sequence). The CDR3 is made up of 15 amino acids.

V and J are TRBV12-3 or TRBV12-4 and TRBJ2-5, with D unclear. V was shortened by 7 bases and J by 5 bases, with 20 bases between the two germline ends. CDR3 length equals 15 residues. The DNA of the CDR3 is TGTGCCAGCACCCATGATGCGGAGATAAGGGAGACCCAGTACTTC. The encoded protein is CASTHDAEIRETQYF.

This clonotype occurred many times. The CDR3 here is CSVERDRAETQYF. CDR3 bases: TGCAGCGTTGAAAGGGACAGGGCAGAGACCCAGTACTTC. The chain employs TRBV29-1 and TRBJ2-5; 9 positions match TRBD1. The CDR3 consists of 13 residues. Germline-derived CDR1 and CDR2 are SQVTM and ANQGSEA. V dropped 2 bases and J dropped 4; count of bases not matched to a gene: 2. The entire variable domain, with the rest obtained from reference TRBV29-1 and TRBJ2-5, is as follows: SAVISQKPSRDICQRGTSLTIQCQVDSQVTMMFWYRQQPGQSLTLIATANQGSEATYESGFVIDKFPISRPNLTFSTLTVSNMSPEDSSIYLCSVERDRAETQYFGPGTRLLVL.

This clonotype was seen only a few times. The V call is TRBV5-1, the J call TRBJ2-7, with 8 nucleotides matching TRBD1. CDR1 is SGHRS, CDR2 YFSETQ, per germline. V was pared by 2 bases and J by 2 bases, with 6 bases of the junction left unmatched. The CDR3 length is 15 residues. In nucleotides, the CDR3 is TGCGCCAGCAGCTTTGCCGGACAGGGTCCCTACGAGCAGTACTTC. Encoded protein: CASSFAGQGPYEQYF.

The chain joins TRBV7-8 to TRBJ1-5; a weak D match, TRBD1 (5 bases). The CDR3 sequence is 17 residues long. The germline gives CDR1 SGHVS, CDR2 FQNEAQ. Trimming shortened V by 1 base and J by 0 bases, and 13 bases separated the two germline ends. The CDR3 nucleotides read TGTGCCAGCAGCTTAGTGAGCAGGGAAAATAGCAATCAGCCCCAGCATTTT. Amino acids: CASSLVSRENSNQPQHF.

With respect to this clonotype: Since the CDR3 does not end with the conserved phenylalanine or tryptophan, this likely comes from a read error. This chain joins TRBV3-1 and TRBJ1-6; TRBD1 might be the D (6 bases). There are 14 residues in the CDR3. V lost 4 bases and J 6 bases, leaving 10 bases between the germline ends. Germline V gives CDR1 LGHDT, CDR2 YNNKEL (reference sequence). The CDR3 region has the DNA TGTGCCAGCAGCCCGGGACATCCTAATTCACCCCTCCACGTT. Translated, it gives CASSPGHPNSPLHV.

This clonotype appeared a few times. The chain recombines TRBV7-9 with TRBJ2-1, with a tentative D call TRBD2 (6 bases). This CDR3 has 15 amino acids. With 4 bases removed from V and 7 bases from J, the gap between germline ends came to 17 bases. Germline assignment: CDR1 SEHNR and CDR2 FQNEAQ (reference sequence). The CDR3 region is CASSSLWDSLNEQFF. CDR3 DNA sequence: TGTGCCAGCAGCTCGCTCTGGGACTCGTTAAATGAGCAGTTCTTC. Complete variable domain (other parts from reference TRBV7-9 and TRBJ2-1): DTGVSQNPRHKITKRGQNVTFRCDPISEHNRLYWYRQTLGQGPEFLTYFQNEAQLEKSRLLSDRFSAERPKGSFSTLEIQRTEQGDSAMYLCASSSLWDSLNEQFFGPGTRLTVL.

The chain carries TRBV19 and TRBJ1-5; no definite D call. The CDR3 consists of 15 residues. The germline V gene encodes CDR1 LNHDA and CDR2 SQIVND (reference sequence). Trimming removed 5 bases from V and 4 bases from J, with 15 bases in between. CDR3 in DNA: TGTGCCAGTAGTTTTCAACCGGACGGGAATCAGCCCCAGCATTTT. It translates to CASSFQPDGNQPQHF.

This clonotype was counted between two and nine times. CDR3 amino acids: CASSSSSLAAFSYEQYF. The CDR3 DNA reads TGTGCCAGCAGTTCTTCCTCGCTGGCAGCGTTCTCCTACGAGCAGTACTTC. The J gene is TRBJ2-7, the V gene TRBV28; the D is unclear. In germline, CDR1 is MDHEN, CDR2 SYDVKM. This CDR3 contains 17 residues. Trimming cost V 4 bases and J 0 bases, with 19 bases left between them.

The chain has TRBV10-3 and TRBJ2-1, with 9 bases fitting TRBD1. CDR1 is ENHRY and CDR2 is SYGVKD in the germline V gene. V was pared by 0 bases and J by 8 bases, with 11 bases of the junction left unmatched. The length of the CDR3 is 17 residues. CDR3 amino acids: CAISESGSGQGGYEQFF. The CDR3 DNA reads as TGTGCCATCAGTGAGTCGGGTTCGGGACAGGGTGGTTATGAGCAGTTCTTC.

The rearrangement uses TRBV30 and TRBJ2-5, with a possible D match to TRBD2 (5 bases). This CDR3 has 13 residues. Trimming pared 7 bases from V and 5 bases from J, leaving 17 bases between. Germline loops: CDR1 GTSNPN, CDR2 SVGIG (reference sequence). CDR3: CASRIERRETQYF. CDR3 in DNA: TGTGCCTCCCGTATTGAGCGGCGGGAGACCCAGTACTTC.

This clonotype has only one observation. The chain couples TRBV4-1 to TRBJ1-4, with 8 bases aligning to TRBD1. Germline values: CDR1 MGHRA, CDR2 YSYEKL. V was clipped by 2 bases and J by 8 bases; unmatched bases: 7. This CDR3 region has 15 residues. The DNA for the CDR3 is TGCGCCAGCAGCCAAACCGGGACAGGTGAAGAAAAACTGTTTTTT. It specifies CASSQTGTGEEKLFF.

This chain links TRBV12-3 or TRBV12-4 with TRBJ2-1; D remains ambiguous. Between the trimmed V and J ends, which lost 3 bases and 9 bases, there was a span of 15 bases. The CDR3 loop spans 14 amino acids. The CDR3 DNA reads TGTGCCAGCAGTTTGTCCCTTGGAAGGAGTGAGCAGTTCTTC. As protein: CASSLSLGRSEQFF.

This clonotype was observed a few times. Its ends do not fully match the called genes, so a read error is possible. The chain uses TRBV20-1 and TRBJ2-6, with 7 bases fitting TRBD1. Germline assignment: CDR1 DFQATT and CDR2 SNEGSKA (reference sequence). The CDR3 has 15 residues. The CDR3 DNA reads TGCAGTGCAAAGCAGACAGGGACCGGGGCCAACGTCCCGACTTTC. This gives the protein CSAKQTGTGANVPTF.

The rearrangement links TRBV25-1 to TRBJ2-7; 7 nucleotides line up with TRBD1. Germline V gene data show CDR1 as MGHDK and CDR2 as SYGVNS. The CDR3 is 13 residues long. The V gene end was trimmed by 7 bases and the J gene end by 4 bases; junction bases not matched to a gene: 7. Written as DNA, the CDR3 is TGTGCCAGCACCGGGACAGAGAAATACGAGCAGTACTTC. This encodes CASTGTEKYEQYF.

This clonotype was detected only a few times. The genes are TRBV7-9 and TRBJ1-1; perhaps TRBD1 as D (5 bases). Trimming removed 5 bases from V and 0 bases from J, with 16 bases in between. Germline CDR1 and CDR2: SEHNR and FQNEAQ (reference sequence). CDR3 length equals 16 residues. The CDR3 spells CASSAIGDRLNTEAFF. CDR3 in DNA: TGTGCCAGCAGCGCTATAGGGGACCGCCTGAACACTGAAGCTTTCTTT.

This clonotype came up many times. The gene calls are TRBV7-2 and TRBJ1-1; D is unclear. The CDR3 loop spans 13 amino acids. The V end lost 1 base, the J end lost 0 bases, and 3 bases lay between the germline ends. Germline values: CDR1 SGHTA, CDR2 FQGNSA. In DNA form, the CDR3 reads TGTGCCAGCAGCTTAGAGGTGAACACTGAAGCTTTCTTT. It codes for CASSLEVNTEAFF. Filled out from reference TRBV7-2 and TRBJ1-1, the complete variable domain reads GAGVSQSPSNKVTEKGKDVELRCDPISGHTALYWYRQSLGQGLEFLIYFQGNSAPDKSGLPSDRFSAERTGGSVSTLTIQRTQQEDSAVYLCASSLEVNTEAFFGQGTRLTVV.

V usage is TRBV12-3 or TRBV12-4 and J usage is TRBJ1-5, with 7 bases fitting TRBD1. The CDR3 has 16 residues. The junction had 12 bases not matched to a gene; V was cut back by 3 bases and J by 7 bases. CDR3 residues: CASSFGRGRVGQPQHF. CDR3 sequence (DNA): TGTGCCAGCAGTTTCGGGAGGGGGCGGGTAGGGCAGCCCCAGCATTTT.

This clonotype has just a few counts. The rearrangement links TRBV20-1 to TRBJ2-7, with 7 bases matching TRBD1. The CDR3 loop spans 13 amino acids. V gave up 5 bases and J gave up 3 bases; unmatched junction bases: 7. The germline V gene has CDR1 DFQATT and CDR2 SNEGSKA (reference sequence). The CDR3 sequence: CSAHKDRLYEQYF. CDR3 DNA: TGCAGTGCTCACAAGGACAGGCTCTACGAGCAGTACTTC.

The V gene is TRBV29-1, the J gene TRBJ2-7, with D perhaps matching TRBD2 (6 bases). The V and J ends lost 1 base and 7 bases respectively, with 14 bases between them. The germline V gene encodes CDR1 SQVTM and CDR2 ANQGSEA. There are 13 residues in the CDR3. Here the CDR3 DNA reads TGCAGCGTTGAAGGTGCGGGGACGGAGGAGCAGTACTTC. As protein: CSVEGAGTEEQYF.

This clonotype was detected only a few times. The rearrangement joins TRBV30 to TRBJ2-7; D is uncertain. Between the trimmed V and J ends, which lost 4 bases and 5 bases, there was a span of 9 bases. Germline CDR1 GTSNPN, CDR2 SVGIG (reference sequence). The CDR3 extends over 11 amino acids. Here the CDR3 reads CAWTGRNEQYF. CDR3 DNA sequence: TGTGCCTGGACGGGTAGAAACGAGCAGTACTTC. The full variable domain, in which reference TRBV30 and TRBJ2-7 provide the parts outside the CDR3, is SQTIHQWPATLVQPVGSPLSLECTVEGTSNPNLYWYRQAAGRGLQLLFYSVGIGQISSEVPQNLSASRPQDRQFILSSKKLLLSDSGFYLCAWTGRNEQYFGPGTRLTVT.

V is TRBV29-1 and J is TRBJ1-1, with unresolved D. This CDR3 comprises 13 residues. Germline V CDR1 and CDR2: SQVTM, ANQGSEA. V was clipped by 2 bases and J by 1 base, with 8 bases between them. The CDR3 bases are TGCAGCGTTGAATCGCCGAAGAACACTGAAGCTTTCTTT. Encoded protein: CSVESPKNTEAFF.

Many counts were recorded for this clonotype. The V gene is TRBV29-1, the J gene TRBJ1-2; 9 bases agree with TRBD1. The CDR3 contains 11 residues. CDR1 and CDR2 (germline): SQVTM, ANQGSEA. The CDR3 region has the DNA TGCAGTGCCGGGACAGGGAACGGCTACACCTTC. The encoded protein is CSAGTGNGYTF.

J is TRBJ2-5 and V is TRBV6-1; 14 bases fit TRBD2. J lost 4 bases, V lost 3 bases, and 13 bases had no gene match. In germline, CDR1 is MNHNS, CDR2 SASEGT. This CDR3 is 19 amino acids long. CDR3 nucleotide sequence: TGTGCCAGCAGTGACGTCCGACTAGCGGGAGGGAGTAGTGCAGAGACCCAGTACTTC. It yields the protein CASSDVRLAGGSSAETQYF.